This TCR beta chain was documented in a study of T cell repertoires in cytomegalovirus infection. Study summary: Through public TCR beta signatures, both CMV infection and matching HLA type were indicated. Findings and caveats of the study: There were HLA-C-restricted CMV-specific TCR beta clonotypes dominating the ex vivo response.

In TCRdb, the reads were re-called with MiXCR into one record per CDR3 protein. The data hold about 490,000 distinct CDR3 sequences, with approximately 15% observed a single time. A note on this clonotype: Its antigen is currently unknown.

The ends were cut back, 5 bases at V and 0 bases at J, with 13 bases in the middle. There are 16 residues in the CDR3. Germline CDR1 PRHDT, CDR2 FYEKMQ (reference sequence). The chain is built from TRBV13 and TRBJ2-2; no reliable D call. The source material was CD8+ T cells from PBMCs. This sequence originates from a human donor in good health (CMV status not recorded). Some clones in this sample may be carry-over from other donors' samples. CDR3 bases: TGTGCCAGCAGCGCCGTCACAGCTGCGAACACCGGGGAGCTGTTTTTT. Translated: CASSAVTAANTGELFF.